The text below deals with one TCR beta chain. Its antigen is not known. Other DNA variants within this sample encode the same CDR3. CD45RO-negative, CCR7-selected cells formed the naive CD8 fraction, which excluded terminally differentiated effector memory CD45RA+ cells. This sample was taken from a study of shared clonotypes between healthy human individuals. General study points: About 5% was the fraction of naive CD4 clonotypes found shared across several donors.

Assay execution proceeded at the deep level. Clones were sequenced by immunoSEQ multiplex PCR, and TCRdb holds only the in-frame ones, with some missing. The table shows about 700,000 clones, with around 92% occurring only once. V was pared by 6 bases and J by 4 bases, with 24 bases between. The CDR3 is 17 residues long. Germline CDR1 MDHEN, CDR2 SYDVKM. The origin of this receptor is a man aged 30 to 39 in good health. The sequencing input was naive CD8+ T cells sorted from blood. This chain connects TRBV28 to TRBJ2-5; a possible D gene is TRBD2 (7 bases). The CDR3: CASSSPGKRGGRETQYF. The CDR3 DNA reads as TGTGCCAGCAGCTCCCCCGGAAAAAGGGGGGGCAGAGAGACCCAGTACTTC.